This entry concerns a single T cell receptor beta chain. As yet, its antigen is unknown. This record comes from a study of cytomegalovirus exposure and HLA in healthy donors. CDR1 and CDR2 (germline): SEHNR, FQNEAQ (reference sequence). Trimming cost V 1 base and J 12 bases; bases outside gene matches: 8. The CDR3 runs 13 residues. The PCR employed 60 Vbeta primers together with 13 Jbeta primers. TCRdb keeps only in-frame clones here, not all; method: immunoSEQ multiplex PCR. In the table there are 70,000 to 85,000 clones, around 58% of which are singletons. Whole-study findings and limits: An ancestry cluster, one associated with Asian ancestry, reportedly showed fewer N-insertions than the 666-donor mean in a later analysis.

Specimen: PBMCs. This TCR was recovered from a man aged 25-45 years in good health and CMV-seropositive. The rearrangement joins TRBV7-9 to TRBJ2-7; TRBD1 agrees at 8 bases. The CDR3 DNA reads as TGTGCCAGCAGCTTAGGGGGACAGGTACTAATGTACTTC. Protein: CASSLGGQVLMYF. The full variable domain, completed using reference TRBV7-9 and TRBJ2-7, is DTGVSQNPRHKITKRGQNVTFRCDPISEHNRLYWYRQTLGQGPEFLTYFQNEAQLEKSRLLSDRFSAERPKGSFSTLEIQRTEQGDSAMYLCASSLGGQVLMYFGPGTRLTVT.